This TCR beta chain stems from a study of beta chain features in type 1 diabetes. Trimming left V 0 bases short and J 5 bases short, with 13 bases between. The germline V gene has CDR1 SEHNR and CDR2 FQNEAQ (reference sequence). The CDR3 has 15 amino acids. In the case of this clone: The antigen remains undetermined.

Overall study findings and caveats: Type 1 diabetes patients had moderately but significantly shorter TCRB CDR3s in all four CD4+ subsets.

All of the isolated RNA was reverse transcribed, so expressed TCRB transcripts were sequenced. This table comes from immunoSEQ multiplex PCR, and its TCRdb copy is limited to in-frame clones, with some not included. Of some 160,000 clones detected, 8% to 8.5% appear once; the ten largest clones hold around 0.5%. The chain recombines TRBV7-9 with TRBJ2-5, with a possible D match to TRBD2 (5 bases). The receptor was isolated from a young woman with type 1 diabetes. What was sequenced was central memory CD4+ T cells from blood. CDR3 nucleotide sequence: TGTGCCAGCAGCTTAGCCCCACGAGGCGGGGAGACCCAGTACTTC. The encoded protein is CASSLAPRGGETQYF. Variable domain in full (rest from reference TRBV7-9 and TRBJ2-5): DTGVSQNPRHKITKRGQNVTFRCDPISEHNRLYWYRQTLGQGPEFLTYFQNEAQLEKSRLLSDRFSAERPKGSFSTLEIQRTEQGDSAMYLCASSLAPRGGETQYFGPGTRLLVL.